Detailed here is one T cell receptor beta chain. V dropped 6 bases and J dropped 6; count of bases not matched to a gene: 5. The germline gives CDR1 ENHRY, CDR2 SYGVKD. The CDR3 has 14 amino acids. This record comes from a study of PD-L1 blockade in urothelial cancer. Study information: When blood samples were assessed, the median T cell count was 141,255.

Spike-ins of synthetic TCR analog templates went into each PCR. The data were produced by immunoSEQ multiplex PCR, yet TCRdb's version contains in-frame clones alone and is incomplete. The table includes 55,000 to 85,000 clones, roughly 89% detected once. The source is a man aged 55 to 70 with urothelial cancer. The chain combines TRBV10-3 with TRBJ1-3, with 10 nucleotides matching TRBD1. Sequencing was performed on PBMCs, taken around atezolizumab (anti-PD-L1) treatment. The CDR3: CAIRSDRGENTIYF. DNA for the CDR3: TGTGCCATCAGATCGGACAGGGGGGAAAACACCATATATTTT.